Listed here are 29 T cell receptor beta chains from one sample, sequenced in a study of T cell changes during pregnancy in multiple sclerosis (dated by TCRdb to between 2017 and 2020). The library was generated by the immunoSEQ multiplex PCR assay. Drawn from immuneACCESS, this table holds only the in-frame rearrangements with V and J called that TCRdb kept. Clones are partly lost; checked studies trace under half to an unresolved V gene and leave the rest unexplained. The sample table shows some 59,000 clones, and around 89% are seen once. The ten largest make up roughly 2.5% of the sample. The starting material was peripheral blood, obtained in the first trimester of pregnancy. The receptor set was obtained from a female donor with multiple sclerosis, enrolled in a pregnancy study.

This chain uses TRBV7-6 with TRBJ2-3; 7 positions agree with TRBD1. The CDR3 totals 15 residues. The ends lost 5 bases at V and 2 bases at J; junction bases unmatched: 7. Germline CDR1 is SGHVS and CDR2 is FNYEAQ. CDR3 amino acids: CASSTLTGYTDTQYF. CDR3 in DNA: TGTGCCAGCAGCACTCTGACAGGGTACACAGATACGCAGTATTTT.

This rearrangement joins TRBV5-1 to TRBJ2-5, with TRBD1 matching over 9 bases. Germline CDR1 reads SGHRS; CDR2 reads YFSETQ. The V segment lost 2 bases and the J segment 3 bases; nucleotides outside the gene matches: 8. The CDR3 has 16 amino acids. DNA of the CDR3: TGCGCCAGCAGCTTTCGACAGGGGGGGGGTGAAGAGACCCAGTACTTC. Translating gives CASSFRQGGGEETQYF.

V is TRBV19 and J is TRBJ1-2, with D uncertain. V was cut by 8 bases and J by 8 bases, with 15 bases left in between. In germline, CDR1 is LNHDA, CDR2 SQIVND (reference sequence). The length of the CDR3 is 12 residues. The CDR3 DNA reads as TGTGCCAGTTCCCCAACAGTGATCGGCTACACCTTC. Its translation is CASSPTVIGYTF.

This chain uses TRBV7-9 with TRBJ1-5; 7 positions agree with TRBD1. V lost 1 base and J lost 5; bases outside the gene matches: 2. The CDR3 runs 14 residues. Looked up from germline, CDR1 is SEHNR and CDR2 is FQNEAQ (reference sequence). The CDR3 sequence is CASSLVGTDQPQHF. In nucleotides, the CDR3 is TGTGCCAGCAGCTTAGTCGGGACAGATCAGCCCCAGCATTTT.

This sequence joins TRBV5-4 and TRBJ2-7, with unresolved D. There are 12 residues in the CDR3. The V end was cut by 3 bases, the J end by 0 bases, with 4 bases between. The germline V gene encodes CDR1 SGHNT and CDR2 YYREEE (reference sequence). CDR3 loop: CASSSDSYEQYF. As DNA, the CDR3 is TGTGCCAGCAGCTCAGACTCCTACGAGCAGTACTTC.

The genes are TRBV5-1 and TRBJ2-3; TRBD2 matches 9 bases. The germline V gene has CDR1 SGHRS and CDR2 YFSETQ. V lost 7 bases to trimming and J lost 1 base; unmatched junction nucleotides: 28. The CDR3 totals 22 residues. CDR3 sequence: CASRKQVRVDAGGPGGTDTQYF. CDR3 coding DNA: TGCGCCAGCCGAAAACAGGTTCGGGTCGACGCGGGAGGGCCCGGGGGCACAGATACGCAGTATTTT. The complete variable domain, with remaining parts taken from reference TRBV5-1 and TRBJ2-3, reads KAGVTQTPRYLIKTRGQQVTLSCSPISGHRSVSWYQQTPGQGLQFLFEYFSETQRNKGNFPGRFSGRQFSNSRSEMNVSTLELGDSALYLCASRKQVRVDAGGPGGTDTQYFGPGTRLTVL.

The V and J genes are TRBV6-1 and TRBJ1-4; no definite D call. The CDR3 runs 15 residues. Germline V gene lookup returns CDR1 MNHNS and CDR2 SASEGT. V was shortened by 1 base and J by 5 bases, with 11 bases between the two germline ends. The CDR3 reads CASSEGVGLNEKLFF. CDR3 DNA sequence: TGTGCCAGCAGTGAAGGAGTGGGCCTCAATGAAAAACTGTTTTTT.

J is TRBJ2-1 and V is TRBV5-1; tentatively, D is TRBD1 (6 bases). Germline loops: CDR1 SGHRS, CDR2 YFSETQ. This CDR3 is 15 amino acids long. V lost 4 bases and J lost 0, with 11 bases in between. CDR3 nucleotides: TGCGCCAGCAGCGACCTGGGGGCCTCCTACAATGAGCAGTTCTTC. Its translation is CASSDLGASYNEQFF.

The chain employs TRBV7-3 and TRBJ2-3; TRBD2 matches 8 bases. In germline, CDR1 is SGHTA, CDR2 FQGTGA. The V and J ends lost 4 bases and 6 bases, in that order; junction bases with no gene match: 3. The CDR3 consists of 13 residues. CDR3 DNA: TGTGCCAGCAGCTCCGGGAGGGATGATACGCAGTATTTT. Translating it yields CASSSGRDDTQYF.

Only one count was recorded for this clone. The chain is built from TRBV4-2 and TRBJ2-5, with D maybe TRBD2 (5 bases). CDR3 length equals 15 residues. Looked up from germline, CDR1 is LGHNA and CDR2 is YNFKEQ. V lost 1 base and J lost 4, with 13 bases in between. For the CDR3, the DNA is TGTGCCAGCAGCCAAGGCGAGGGAGTTAGAGAGACCCAGTACTTC. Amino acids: CASSQGEGVRETQYF.

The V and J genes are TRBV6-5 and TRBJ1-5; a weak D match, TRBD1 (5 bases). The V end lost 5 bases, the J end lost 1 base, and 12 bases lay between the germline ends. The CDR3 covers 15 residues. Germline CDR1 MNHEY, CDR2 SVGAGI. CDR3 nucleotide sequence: TGTGCCAGCAGTCCCCGACGACAGAGCAATCAGCCCCAGCATTTT. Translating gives CASSPRRQSNQPQHF.

CDR3 protein: CASSPTGTGGKDEQFF. Written as DNA, the CDR3 is TGTGCCAGCAGCCCGACCGGGACAGGGGGGAAGGATGAGCAGTTCTTC. The chain has TRBV7-3 and TRBJ2-1, with TRBD1 matching 11 bases. Germline V gene lookup returns CDR1 SGHTA and CDR2 FQGTGA. The CDR3 spans 16 residues. V shed 5 bases, J shed 8 bases, and the junction held 11 bases outside the gene matches.

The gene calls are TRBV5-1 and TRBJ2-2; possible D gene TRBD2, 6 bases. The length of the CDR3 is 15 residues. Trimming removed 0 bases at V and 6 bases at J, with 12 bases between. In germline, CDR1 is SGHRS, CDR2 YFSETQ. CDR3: CASSLAGGLPGELFF. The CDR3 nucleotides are TGCGCCAGCAGCTTGGCCGGAGGGTTGCCCGGGGAGCTGTTTTTT.

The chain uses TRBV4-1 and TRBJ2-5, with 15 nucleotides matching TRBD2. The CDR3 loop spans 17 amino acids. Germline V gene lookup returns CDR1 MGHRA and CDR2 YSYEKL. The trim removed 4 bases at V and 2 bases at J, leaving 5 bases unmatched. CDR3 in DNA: TGCGCCAGCAGCCCAGGACTAGCGGGGGGGGTACAAGAGACCCAGTACTTC. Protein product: CASSPGLAGGVQETQYF.

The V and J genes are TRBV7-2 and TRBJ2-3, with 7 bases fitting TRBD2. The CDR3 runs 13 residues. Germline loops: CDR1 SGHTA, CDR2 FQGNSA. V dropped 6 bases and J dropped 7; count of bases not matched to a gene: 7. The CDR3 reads CASSTRLAYTQYF. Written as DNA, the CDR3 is TGTGCCAGCAGTACTAGACTAGCCTATACGCAGTATTTT.

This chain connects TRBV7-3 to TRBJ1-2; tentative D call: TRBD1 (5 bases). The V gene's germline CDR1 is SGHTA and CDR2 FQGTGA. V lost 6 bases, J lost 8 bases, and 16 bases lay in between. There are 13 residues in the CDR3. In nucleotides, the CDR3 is TGTGCCAGCAGATCGGGGGGGGAACCGGGCTACACCTTC. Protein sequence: CASRSGGEPGYTF.

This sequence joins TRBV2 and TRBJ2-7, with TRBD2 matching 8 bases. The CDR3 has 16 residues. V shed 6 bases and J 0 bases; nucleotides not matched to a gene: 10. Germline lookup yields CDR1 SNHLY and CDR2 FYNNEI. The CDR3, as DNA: TGTGCCAGCAGCCCCGGGGTAGCGGGGTACTCCTACGAGCAGTACTTC. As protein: CASSPGVAGYSYEQYF. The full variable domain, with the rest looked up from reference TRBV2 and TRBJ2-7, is EPEVTQTPSHQVTQMGQEVILRCVPISNHLYFYWYRQILGQKVEFLVSFYNNEISEKSEIFDDQFSVERPDGSNFTLKIRSTKLEDSAMYFCASSPGVAGYSYEQYFGPGTRLTVT.

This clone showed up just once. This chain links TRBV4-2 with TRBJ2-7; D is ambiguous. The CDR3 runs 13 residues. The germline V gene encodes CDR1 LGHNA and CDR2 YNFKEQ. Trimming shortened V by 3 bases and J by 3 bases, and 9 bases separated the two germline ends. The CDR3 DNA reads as TGTGCCAGCAGCCAGGCCGTATTCTACGAGCAGTACTTC. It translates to CASSQAVFYEQYF.

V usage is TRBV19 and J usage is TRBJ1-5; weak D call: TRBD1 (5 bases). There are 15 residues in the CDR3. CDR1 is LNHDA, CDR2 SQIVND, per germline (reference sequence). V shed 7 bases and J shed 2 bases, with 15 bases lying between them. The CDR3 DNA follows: TGTGCCAGTACCCCTAGGGGAGGTGGCAATCAGCCCCAGCATTTT. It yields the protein CASTPRGGGNQPQHF.

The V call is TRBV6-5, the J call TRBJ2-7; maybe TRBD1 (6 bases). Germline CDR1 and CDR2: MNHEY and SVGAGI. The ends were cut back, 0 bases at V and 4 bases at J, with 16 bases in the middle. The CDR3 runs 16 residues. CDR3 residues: CASSYSSPIQGYEQYF. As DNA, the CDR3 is TGTGCCAGCAGTTACTCGTCTCCGATCCAGGGGTACGAGCAGTACTTC.

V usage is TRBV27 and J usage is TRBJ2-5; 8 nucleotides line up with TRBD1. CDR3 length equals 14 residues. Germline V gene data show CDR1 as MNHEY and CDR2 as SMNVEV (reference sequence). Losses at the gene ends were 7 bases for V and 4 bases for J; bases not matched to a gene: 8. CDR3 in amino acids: CASTVTGVGETQYF. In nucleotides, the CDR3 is TGTGCCAGCACCGTGACAGGGGTGGGAGAGACCCAGTACTTC.

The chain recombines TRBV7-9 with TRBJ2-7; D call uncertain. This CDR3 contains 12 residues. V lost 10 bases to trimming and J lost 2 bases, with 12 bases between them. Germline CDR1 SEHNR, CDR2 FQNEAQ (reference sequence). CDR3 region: CATLASPYEQYF. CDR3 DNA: TGTGCCACCCTTGCAAGCCCCTACGAGCAGTACTTC.

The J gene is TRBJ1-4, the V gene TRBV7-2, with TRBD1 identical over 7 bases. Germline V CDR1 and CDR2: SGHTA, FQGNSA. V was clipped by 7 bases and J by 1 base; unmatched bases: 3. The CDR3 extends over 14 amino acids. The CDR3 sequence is CASKPGGTNEKLFF. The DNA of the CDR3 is TGTGCCAGCAAACCAGGGGGAACTAATGAAAAACTGTTTTTT.

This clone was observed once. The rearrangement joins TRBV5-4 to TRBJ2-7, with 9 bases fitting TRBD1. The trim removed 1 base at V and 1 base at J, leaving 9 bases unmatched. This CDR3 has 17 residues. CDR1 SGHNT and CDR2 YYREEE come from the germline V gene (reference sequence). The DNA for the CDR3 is TGTGCCAGCAGCTTGAGTGACAGGGGGGGGACATCCTACGAGCAGTACTTC. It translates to CASSLSDRGGTSYEQYF.

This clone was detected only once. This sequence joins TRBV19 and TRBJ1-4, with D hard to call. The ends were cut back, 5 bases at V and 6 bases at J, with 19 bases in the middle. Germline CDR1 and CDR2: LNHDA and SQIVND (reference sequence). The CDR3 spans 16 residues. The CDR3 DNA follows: TGTGCCAGTAGTCCCCTCGGGAAGGATGGGGATGAAAAACTGTTTTTT. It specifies CASSPLGKDGDEKLFF.

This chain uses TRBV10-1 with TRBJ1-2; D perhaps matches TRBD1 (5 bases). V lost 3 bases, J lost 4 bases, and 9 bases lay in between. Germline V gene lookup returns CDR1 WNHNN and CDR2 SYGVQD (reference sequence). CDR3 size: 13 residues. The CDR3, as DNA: TGCGCCAGCAGTGATTGGGGCGGCTATGGCTACACCTTC. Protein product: CASSDWGGYGYTF.

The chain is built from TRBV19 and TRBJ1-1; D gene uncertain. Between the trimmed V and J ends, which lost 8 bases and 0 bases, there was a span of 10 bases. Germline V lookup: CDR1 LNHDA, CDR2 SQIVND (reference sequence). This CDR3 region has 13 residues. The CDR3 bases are TGTGCCAGTTACTCATACTTGAACACTGAAGCTTTCTTT. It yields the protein CASYSYLNTEAFF.

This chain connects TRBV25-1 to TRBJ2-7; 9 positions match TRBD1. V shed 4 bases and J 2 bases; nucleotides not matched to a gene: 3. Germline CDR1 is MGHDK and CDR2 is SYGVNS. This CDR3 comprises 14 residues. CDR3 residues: CASSVWDRAYEQYF. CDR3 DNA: TGTGCCAGCAGTGTATGGGACAGGGCCTACGAGCAGTACTTC.

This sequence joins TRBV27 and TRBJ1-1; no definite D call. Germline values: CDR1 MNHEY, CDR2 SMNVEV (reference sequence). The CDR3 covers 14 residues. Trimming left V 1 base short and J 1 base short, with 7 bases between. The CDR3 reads CASSLFWANTEAFF. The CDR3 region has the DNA TGTGCCAGCAGTTTATTTTGGGCGAACACTGAAGCTTTCTTT.